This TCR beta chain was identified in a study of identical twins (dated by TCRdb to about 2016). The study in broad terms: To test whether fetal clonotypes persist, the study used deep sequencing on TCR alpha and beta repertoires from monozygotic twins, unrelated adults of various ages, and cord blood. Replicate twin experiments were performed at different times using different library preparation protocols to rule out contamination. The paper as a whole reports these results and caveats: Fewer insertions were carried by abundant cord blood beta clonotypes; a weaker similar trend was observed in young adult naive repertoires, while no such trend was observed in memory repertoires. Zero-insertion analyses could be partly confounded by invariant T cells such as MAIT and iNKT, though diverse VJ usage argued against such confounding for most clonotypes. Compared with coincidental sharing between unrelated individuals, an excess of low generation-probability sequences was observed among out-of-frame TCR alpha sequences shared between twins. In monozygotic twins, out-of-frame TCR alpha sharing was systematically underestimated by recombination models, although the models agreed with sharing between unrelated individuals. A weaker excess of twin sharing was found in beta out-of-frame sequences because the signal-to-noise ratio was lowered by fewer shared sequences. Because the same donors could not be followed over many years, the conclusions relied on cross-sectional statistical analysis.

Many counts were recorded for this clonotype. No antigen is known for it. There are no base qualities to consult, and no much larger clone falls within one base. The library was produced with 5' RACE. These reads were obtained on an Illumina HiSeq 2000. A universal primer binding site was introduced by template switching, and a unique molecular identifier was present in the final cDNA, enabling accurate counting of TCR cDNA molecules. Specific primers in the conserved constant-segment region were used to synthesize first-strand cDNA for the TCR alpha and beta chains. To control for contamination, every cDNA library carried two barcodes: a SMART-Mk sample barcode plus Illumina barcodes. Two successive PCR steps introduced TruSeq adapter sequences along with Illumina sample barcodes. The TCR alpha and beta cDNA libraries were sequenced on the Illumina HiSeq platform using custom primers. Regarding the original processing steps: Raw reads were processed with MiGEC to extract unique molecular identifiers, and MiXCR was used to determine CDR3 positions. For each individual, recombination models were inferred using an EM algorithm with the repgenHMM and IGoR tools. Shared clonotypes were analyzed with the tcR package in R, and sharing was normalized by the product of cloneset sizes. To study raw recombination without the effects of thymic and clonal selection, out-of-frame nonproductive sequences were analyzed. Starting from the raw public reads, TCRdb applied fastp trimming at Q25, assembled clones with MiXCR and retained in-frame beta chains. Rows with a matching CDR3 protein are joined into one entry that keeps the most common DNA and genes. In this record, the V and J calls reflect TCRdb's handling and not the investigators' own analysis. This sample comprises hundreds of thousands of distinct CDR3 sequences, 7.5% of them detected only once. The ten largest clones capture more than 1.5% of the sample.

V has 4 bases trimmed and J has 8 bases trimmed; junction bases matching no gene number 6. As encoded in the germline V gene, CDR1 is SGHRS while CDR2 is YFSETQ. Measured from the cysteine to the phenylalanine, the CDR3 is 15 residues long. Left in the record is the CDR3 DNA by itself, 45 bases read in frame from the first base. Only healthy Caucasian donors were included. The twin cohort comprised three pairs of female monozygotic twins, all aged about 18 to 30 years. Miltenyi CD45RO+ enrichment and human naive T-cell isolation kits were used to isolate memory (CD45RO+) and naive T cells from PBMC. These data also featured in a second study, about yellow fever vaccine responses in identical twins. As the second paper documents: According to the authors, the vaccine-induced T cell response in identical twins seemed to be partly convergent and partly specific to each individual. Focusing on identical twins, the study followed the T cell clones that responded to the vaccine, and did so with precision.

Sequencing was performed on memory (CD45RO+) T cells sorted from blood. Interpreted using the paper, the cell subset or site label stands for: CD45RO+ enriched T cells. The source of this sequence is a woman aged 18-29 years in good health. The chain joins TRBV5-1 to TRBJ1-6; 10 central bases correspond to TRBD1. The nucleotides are TGCGCCAGCAGCAGCAAGGACAGGGGGGATTCACCCCTCCACTTT. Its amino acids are CASSSKDRGDSPLHF.